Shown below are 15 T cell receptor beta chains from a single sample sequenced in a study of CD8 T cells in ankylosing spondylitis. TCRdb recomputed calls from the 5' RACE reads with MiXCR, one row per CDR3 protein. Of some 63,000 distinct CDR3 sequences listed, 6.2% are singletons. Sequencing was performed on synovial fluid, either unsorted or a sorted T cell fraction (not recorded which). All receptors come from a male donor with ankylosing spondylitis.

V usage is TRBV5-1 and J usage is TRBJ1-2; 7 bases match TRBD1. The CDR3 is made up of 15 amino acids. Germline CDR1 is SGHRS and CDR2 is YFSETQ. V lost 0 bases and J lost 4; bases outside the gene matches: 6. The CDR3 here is CASSLAGQGVYGYTF. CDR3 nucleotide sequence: TGCGCCAGCAGCTTGGCCGGGCAGGGGGTCTATGGCTACACCTTC.

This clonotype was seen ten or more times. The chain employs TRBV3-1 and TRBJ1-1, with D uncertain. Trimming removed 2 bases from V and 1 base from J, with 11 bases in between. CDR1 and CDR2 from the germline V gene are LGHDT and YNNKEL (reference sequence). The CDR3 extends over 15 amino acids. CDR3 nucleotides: TGTGCCAGCAGCCAATGGATTACGGAGAACACTGAAGCTTTCTTT. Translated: CASSQWITENTEAFF.

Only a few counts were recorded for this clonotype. The CDR3 here is CASSGSGLANLFF. The CDR3 nucleotides are TGTGCCAGTAGTGGCTCGGGACTAGCGAACCTCTTCTTC. This chain joins TRBV19 and TRBJ2-1, with 10 bases that match TRBD2. The J segment lost 16 bases and the V segment lost 5 bases, leaving 11 bases of the junction unmatched. This CDR3 has 13 amino acids. The germline gives CDR1 LNHDA, CDR2 SQIVND (reference sequence).

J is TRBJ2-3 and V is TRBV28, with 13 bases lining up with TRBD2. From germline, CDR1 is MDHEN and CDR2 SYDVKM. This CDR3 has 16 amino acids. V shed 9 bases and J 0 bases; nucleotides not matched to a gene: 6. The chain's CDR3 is CARRTSGGPSTDTQYF. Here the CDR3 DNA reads TGTGCCAGGAGGACTAGCGGGGGCCCTAGCACAGATACGCAGTATTTT.

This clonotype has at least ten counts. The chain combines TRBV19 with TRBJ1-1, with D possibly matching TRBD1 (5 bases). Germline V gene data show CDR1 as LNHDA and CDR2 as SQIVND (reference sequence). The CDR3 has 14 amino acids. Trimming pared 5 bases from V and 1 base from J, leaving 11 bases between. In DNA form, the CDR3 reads TGTGCCAGTAGTTATCAGGGTGCGAACACTGAAGCTTTCTTT. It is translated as CASSYQGANTEAFF.

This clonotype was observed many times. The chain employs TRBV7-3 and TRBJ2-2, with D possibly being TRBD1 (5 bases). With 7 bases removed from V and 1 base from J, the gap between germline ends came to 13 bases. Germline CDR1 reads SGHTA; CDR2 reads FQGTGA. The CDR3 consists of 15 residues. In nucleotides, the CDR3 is TGTGCCAGCACCAAAACCGGACAGAACACCGGGGAGCTGTTTTTT. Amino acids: CASTKTGQNTGELFF.

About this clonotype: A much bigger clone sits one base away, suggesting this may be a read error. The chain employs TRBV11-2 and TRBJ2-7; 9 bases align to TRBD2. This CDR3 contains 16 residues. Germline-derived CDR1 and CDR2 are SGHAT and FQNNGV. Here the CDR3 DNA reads TGTGCCAGCAGCCTAGTGCTAGCGGGATCAGTCTACGAGCTGTACTTC. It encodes CASSLVLAGSVYELYF. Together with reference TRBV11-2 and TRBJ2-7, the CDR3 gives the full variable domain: EAGVAQSPRYKIIEKRQSVAFWCNPISGHATLYWYQQILGQGPKLLIQFQNNGVVDDSQLPKDRFSAERLKGVDSTLKIQPAKLEDSAVYLCASSLVLAGSVYELYFGPGTRLTVT.

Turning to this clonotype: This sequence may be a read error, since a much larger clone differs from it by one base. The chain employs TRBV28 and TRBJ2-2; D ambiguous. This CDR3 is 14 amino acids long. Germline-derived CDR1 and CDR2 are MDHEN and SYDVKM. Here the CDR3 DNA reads TGTGCCAGCCTTCGGTGGGGTAGCACCGAGGAGCTGTTTTTT. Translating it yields CASLRWGSTEELFF.

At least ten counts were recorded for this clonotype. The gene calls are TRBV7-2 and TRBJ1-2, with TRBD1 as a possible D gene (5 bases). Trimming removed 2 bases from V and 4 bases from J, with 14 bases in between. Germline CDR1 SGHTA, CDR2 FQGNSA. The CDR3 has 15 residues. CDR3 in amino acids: CASSLYFGAGYGYTF. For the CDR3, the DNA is TGTGCCAGCAGCTTATATTTCGGGGCGGGCTATGGCTACACCTTC.

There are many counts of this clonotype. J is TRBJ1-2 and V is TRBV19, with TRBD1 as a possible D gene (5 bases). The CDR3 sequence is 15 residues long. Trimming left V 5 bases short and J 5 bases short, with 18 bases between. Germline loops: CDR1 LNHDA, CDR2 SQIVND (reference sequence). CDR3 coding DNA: TGTGCCAGTAGTCCCAATGGGGCCCAGGAGTATGGCTACACCTTC. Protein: CASSPNGAQEYGYTF. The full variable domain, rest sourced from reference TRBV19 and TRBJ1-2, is DGGITQSPKYLFRKEGQNVTLSCEQNLNHDAMYWYRQDPGQGLRLIYYSQIVNDFQKGDIAEGYSVSREKKESFPLTVTSAQKNPTAFYLCASSPNGAQEYGYTFGSGTRLTVV.

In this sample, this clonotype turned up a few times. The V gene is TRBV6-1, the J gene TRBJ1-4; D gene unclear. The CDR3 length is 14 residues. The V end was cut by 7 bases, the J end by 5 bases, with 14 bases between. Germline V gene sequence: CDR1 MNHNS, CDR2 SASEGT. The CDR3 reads CASNKGSGNEKLFF. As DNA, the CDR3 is TGTGCCAGCAACAAAGGTTCGGGAAATGAAAAACTGTTTTTT.

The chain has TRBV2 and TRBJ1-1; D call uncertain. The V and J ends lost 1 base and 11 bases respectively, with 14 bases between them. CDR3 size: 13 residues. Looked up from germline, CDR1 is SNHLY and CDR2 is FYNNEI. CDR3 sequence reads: CASSEGGIYGAFF. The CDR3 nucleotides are TGTGCCAGCAGTGAAGGGGGAATCTACGGGGCTTTCTTT.

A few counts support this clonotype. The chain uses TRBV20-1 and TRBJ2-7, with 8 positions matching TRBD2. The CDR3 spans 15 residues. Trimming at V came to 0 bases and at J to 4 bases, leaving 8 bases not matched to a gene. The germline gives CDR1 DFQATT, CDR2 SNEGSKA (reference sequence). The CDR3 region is CSARDLSGSGYEQYF. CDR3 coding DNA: TGCAGTGCTAGAGATTTGAGCGGGAGTGGGTACGAGCAGTACTTC.

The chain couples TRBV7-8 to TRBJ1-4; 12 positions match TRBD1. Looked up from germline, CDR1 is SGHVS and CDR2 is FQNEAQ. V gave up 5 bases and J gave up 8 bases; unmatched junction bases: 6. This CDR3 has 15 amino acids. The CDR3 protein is CASSGDRGRWEKLFF. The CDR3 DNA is TGTGCCAGCAGCGGGGACAGGGGGCGTTGGGAAAAACTGTTTTTT.

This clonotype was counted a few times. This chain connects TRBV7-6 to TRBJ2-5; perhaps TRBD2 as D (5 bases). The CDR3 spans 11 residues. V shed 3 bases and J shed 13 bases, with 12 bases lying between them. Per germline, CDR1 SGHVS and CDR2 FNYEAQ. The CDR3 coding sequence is TGTGCCAGCAGCTTTGGGAGCAGCCGGTACTTC. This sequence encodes CASSFGSSRYF.